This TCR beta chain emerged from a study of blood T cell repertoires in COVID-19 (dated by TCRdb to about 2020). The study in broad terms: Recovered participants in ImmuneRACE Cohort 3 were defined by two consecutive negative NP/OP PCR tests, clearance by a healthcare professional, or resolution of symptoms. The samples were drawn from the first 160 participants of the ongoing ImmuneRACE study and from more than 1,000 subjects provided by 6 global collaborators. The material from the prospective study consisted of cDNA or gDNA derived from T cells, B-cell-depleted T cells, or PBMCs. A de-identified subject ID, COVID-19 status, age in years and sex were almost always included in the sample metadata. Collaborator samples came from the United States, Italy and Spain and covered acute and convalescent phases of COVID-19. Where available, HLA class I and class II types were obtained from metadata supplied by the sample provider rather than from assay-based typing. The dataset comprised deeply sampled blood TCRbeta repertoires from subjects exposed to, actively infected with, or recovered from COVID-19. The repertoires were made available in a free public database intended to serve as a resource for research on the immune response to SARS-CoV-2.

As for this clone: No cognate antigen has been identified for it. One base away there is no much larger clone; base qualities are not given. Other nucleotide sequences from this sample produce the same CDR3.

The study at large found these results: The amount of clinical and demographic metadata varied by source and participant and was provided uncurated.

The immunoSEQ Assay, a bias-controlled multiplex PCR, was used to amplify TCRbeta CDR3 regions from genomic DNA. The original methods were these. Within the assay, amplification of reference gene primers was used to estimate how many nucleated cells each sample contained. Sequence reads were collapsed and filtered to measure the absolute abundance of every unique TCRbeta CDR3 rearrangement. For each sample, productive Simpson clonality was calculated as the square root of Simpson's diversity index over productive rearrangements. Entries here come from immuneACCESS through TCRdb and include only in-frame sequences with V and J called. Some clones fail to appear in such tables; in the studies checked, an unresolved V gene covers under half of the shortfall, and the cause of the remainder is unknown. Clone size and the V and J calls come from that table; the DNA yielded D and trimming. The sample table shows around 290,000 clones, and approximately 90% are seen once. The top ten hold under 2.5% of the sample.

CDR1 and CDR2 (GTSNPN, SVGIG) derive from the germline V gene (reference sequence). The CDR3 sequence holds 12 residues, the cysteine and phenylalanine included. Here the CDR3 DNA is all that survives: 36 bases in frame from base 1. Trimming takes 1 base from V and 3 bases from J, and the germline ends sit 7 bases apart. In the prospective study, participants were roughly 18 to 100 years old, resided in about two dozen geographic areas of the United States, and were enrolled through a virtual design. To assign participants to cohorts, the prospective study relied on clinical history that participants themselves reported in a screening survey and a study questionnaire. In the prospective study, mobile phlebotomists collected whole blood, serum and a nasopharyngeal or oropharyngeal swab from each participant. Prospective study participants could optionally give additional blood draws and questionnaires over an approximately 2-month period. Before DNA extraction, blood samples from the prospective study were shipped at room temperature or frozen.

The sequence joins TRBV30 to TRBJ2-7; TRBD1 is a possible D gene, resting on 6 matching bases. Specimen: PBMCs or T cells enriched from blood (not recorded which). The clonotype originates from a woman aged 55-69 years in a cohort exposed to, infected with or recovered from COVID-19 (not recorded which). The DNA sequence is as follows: TGTGCCTGGAGTGGAGGGGGCTACGAGCAGTACTTC. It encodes CAWSGGGYEQYF.